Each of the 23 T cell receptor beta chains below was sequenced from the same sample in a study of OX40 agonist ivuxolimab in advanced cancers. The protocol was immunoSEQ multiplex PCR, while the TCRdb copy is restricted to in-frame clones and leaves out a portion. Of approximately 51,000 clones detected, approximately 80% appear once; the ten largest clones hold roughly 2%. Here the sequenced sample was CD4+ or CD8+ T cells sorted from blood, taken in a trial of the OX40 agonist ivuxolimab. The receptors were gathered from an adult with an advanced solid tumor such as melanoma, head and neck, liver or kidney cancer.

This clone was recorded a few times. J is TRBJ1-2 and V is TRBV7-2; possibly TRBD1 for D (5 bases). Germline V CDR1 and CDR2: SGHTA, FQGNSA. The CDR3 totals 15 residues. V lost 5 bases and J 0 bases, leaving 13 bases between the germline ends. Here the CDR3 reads CASSPPGSANYGYTF. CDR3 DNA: TGTGCCAGCAGCCCTCCAGGGTCGGCTAACTATGGCTACACCTTC.

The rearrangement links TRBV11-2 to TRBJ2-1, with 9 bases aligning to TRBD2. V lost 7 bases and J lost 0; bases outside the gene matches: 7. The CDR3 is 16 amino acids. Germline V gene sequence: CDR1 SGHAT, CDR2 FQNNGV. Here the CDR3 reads CASTQSGLASYNEQFF. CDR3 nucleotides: TGTGCCAGCACCCAGTCGGGACTAGCCTCCTACAATGAGCAGTTCTTC.

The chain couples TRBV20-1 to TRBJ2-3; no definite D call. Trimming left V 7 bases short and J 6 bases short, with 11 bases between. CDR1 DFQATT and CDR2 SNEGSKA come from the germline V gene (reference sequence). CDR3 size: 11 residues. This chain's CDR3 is CSEVVMDTQYF. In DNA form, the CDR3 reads TGCAGTGAGGTAGTAATGGATACGCAGTATTTT.

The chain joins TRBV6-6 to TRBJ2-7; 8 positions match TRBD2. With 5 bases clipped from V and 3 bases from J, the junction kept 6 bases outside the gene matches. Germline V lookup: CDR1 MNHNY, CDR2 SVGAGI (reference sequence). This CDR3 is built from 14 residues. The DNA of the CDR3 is TGTGCCAGCAGTATGGCGGGAGGATACTACGAGCAGTACTTC. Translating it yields CASSMAGGYYEQYF.

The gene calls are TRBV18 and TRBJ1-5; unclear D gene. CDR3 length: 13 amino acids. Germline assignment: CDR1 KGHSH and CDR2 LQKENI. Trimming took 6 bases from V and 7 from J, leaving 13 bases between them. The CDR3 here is CASSGGSEQPQHF. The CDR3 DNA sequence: TGTGCCAGCTCGGGCGGGTCAGAACAGCCCCAGCATTTT.

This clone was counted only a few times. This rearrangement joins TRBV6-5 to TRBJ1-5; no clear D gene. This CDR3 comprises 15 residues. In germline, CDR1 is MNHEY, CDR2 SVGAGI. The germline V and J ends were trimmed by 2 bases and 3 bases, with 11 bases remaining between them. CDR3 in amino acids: CASSYRSGYNQPQHF. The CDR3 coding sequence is TGTGCCAGCAGTTACAGGTCGGGATACAATCAGCCCCAGCATTTT.

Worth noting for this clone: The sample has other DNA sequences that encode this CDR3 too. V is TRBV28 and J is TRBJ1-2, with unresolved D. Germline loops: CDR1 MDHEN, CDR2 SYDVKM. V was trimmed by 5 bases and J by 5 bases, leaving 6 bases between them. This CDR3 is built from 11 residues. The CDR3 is CASSARYGYTF. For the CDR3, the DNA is TGTGCCAGCAGTGCGAGGTATGGCTACACCTTC.

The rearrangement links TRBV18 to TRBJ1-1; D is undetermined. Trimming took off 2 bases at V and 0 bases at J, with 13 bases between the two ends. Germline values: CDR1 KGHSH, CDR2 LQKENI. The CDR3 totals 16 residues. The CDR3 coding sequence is TGTGCCAGCTCACCAGGACGGAGTTTATTGAACACTGAAGCTTTCTTT. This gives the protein CASSPGRSLLNTEAFF.

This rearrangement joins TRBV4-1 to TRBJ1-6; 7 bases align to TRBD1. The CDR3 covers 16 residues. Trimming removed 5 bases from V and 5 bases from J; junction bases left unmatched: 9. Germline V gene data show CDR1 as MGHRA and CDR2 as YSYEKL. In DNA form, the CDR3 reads TGCGCCAGCAGCAGGGCCGGGACAGTGGATAATTCACCCCTCCACTTT. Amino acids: CASSRAGTVDNSPLHF.

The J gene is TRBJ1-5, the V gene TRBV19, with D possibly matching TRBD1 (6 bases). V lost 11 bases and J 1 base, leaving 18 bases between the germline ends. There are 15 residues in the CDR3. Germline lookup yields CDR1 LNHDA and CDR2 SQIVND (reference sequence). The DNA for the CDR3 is TGTGCCGCTCAGGGGCCTGTTGGGAGCAATCAGCCCCAGCATTTT. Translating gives CAAQGPVGSNQPQHF.

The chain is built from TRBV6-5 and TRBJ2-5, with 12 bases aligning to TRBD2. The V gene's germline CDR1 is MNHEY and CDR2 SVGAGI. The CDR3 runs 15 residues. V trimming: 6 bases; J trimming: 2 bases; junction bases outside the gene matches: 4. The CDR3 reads CASSPGLAGQETQYF. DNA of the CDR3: TGTGCCAGCAGCCCCGGACTAGCGGGACAAGAGACCCAGTACTTC.

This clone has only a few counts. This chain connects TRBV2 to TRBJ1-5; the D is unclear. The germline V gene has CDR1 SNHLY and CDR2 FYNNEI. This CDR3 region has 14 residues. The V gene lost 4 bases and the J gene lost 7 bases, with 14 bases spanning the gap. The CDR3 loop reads CASSVDISRQPQHF. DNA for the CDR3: TGTGCCAGCAGTGTCGACATTTCCAGGCAGCCCCAGCATTTT.

The CDR3 coding sequence is TGTGCCAGCACCCGGATGTCGGTTGCCCTAGGGGCCCACAATGAGCAGTTCTTC. Translation: CASTRMSVALGAHNEQFF. The V call is TRBV7-8, the J call TRBJ2-1; D perhaps matches TRBD1 (5 bases). V was clipped by 7 bases and J by 5 bases, with 27 bases between them. This CDR3 spans 18 amino acids. Germline CDR1 SGHVS, CDR2 FQNEAQ. Drawing the rest from reference TRBV7-8 and TRBJ2-1, the complete variable domain is GAGVSQSPRYKVAKRGQDVALRCDPISGHVSLFWYQQALGQGPEFLTYFQNEAQLDKSGLPSDRFFAERPEGSVSTLKIQRTQQEDSAVYLCASTRMSVALGAHNEQFFGPGTRLTVL.

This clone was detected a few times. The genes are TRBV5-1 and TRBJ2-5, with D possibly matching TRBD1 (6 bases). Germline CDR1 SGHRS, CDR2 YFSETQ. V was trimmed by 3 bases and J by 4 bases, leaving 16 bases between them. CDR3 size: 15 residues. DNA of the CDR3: TGCGCCAGCAGCTGGCGAAACGGACAGCGAGAGACCCAGTACTTC. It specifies CASSWRNGQRETQYF.

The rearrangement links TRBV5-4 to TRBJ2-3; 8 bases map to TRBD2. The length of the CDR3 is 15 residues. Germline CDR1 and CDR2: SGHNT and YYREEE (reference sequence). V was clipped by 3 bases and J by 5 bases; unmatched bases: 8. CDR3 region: CASSSKRERVDTQYF. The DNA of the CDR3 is TGTGCCAGCAGCTCCAAGCGGGAGAGGGTAGATACGCAGTATTTT.

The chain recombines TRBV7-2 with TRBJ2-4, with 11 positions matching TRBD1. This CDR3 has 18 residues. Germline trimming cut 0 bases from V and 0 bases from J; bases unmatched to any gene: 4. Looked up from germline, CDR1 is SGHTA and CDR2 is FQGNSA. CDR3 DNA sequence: TGTGCCAGCAGCTTAGCGGGGACAGGGGGACTAGCCAAAAACATTCAGTACTTC. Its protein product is CASSLAGTGGLAKNIQYF.

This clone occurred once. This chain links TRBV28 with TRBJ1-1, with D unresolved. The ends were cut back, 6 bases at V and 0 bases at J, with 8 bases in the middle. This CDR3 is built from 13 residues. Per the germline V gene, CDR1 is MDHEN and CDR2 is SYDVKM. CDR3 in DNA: TGTGCCAGCAGGTCGGGATTGAACACTGAAGCTTTCTTT. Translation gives CASRSGLNTEAFF.

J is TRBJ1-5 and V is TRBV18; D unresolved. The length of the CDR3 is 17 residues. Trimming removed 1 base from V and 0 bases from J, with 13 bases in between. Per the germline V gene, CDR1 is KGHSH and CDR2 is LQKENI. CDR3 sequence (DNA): TGTGCCAGCTCACCACTATCGACTTCCCATAGCAATCAGCCCCAGCATTTT. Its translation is CASSPLSTSHSNQPQHF.

The CDR3 coding sequence is TGTGCCAGCAGCCCCGGCTCAGGGGTAGGTTACTATGGCTACACCTTC. The encoded protein is CASSPGSGVGYYGYTF. This chain uses TRBV7-9 with TRBJ1-2; a weak D match, TRBD1 (6 bases). This CDR3 is built from 16 residues. Germline V gene lookup returns CDR1 SEHNR and CDR2 FQNEAQ (reference sequence). V gave up 5 bases and J gave up 3 bases, with 19 bases separating them. Combining the CDR3 with reference TRBV7-9 and TRBJ1-2 gives the whole variable domain DTGVSQNPRHKITKRGQNVTFRCDPISEHNRLYWYRQTLGQGPEFLTYFQNEAQLEKSRLLSDRFSAERPKGSFSTLEIQRTEQGDSAMYLCASSPGSGVGYYGYTFGSGTRLTVV.

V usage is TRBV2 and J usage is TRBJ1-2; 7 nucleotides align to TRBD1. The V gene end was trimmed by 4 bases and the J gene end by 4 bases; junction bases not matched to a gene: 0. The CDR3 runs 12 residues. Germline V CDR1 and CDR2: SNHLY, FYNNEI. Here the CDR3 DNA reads TGTGCCAGCAGTGGACAGGGCTATGGCTACACCTTC. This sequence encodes CASSGQGYGYTF.

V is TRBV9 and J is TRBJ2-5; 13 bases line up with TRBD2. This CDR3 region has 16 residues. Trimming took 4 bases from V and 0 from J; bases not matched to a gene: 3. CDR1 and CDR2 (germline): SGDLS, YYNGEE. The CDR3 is CASSIGTSGNQETQYF. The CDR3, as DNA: TGTGCCAGCAGCATCGGGACTAGCGGGAACCAAGAGACCCAGTACTTC.

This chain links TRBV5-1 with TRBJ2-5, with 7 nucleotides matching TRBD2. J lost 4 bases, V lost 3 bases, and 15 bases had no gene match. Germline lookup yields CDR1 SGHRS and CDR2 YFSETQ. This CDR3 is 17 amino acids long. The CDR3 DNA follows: TGCGCCAGCAGCTCCCGGCCCGGGGGGATGAGAGGAGAGACCCAGTACTTC. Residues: CASSSRPGGMRGETQYF.

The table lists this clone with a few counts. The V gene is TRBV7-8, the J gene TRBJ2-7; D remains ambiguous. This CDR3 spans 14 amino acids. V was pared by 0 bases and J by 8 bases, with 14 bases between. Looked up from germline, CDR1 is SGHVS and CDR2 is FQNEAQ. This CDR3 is CASSLAQSRDKQYF. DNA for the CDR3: TGTGCCAGCAGCTTAGCGCAAAGTAGGGATAAGCAGTACTTC.